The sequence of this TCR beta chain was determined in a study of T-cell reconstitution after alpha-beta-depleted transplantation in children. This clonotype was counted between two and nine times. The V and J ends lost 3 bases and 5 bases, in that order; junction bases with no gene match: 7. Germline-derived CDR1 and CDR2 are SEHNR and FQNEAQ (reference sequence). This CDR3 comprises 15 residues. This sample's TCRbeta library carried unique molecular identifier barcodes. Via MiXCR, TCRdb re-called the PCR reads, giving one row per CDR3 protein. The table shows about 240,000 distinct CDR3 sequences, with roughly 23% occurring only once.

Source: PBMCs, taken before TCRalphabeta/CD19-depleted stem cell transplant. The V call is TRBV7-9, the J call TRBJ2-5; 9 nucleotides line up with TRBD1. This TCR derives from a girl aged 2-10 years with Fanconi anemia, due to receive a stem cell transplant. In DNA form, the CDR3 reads TGTGCCAGCAGCTTCCGGGACAGGGAGAGGGAGACCCAGTACTTC. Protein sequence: CASSFRDRERETQYF.